This is a list of T cell receptor beta chains from one sample in a study of T cell changes during pregnancy in multiple sclerosis. The repertoire was sequenced with immunoSEQ multiplex PCR; TCRdb's copy has only in-frame clones and lacks some. The sample includes approximately 54,000 clones, around 92% of them seen just once. Sequences were derived from peripheral blood, sampled after pregnancy. The receptors derive from a female donor in good health, enrolled as a control in a pregnancy study. Each CDR3 is given with its conserved first and last residue. The order of the fields is CDR3 length, D gene, V gene, clone size, J gene, CDR3 protein, CDR3 DNA. A D gene is named only where the DNA matches it firmly. Expanded clones are given a class, and other clones once, few, many or no size at all.

>17|TRBD2|TRBV9|-|TRBJ2-1
CASSVGGSGSVRGEQFF
TGTGCCAGCAGCGTAGGCGGTAGCGGGAGTGTAAGAGGGGAGCAGTTCTTC
>16|TRBD1|TRBV9|-|TRBJ1-3
CASSVGTGGSGNTIYF
TGTGCCAGCAGCGTAGGGACAGGGGGCTCTGGAAACACCATATATTTT
>13|-|TRBV10-3|-|TRBJ1-1
CAIRRSMNTEAFF
TGTGCCATCCGACGGAGCATGAACACTGAAGCTTTCTTT
>15|TRBD1|TRBV30|-|TRBJ2-3
CAWGRTGQSTDTQYF
TGTGCCTGGGGCCGGACAGGCCAAAGCACAGATACGCAGTATTTT
>10|-|TRBV27|-|TRBJ2-1
CASSLYPRFF
TGTGCCAGCAGTTTATATCCCAGATTCTTC
>16|-|TRBV5-4|-|TRBJ2-3
CASSPHPAELADTQYF
TGTGCCAGCAGCCCACATCCTGCGGAGTTGGCAGATACGCAGTATTTT
>15|TRBD1|TRBV15|medium-sized|TRBJ2-1
CATSRGTGDYNEQFF
TGTGCCACCAGCAGAGGGACAGGGGACTACAATGAGCAGTTCTTC
>15|-|TRBV7-8|few|TRBJ1-2
CASSPPDSYNYGYTF
TGTGCCAGCAGCCCACCGGACAGTTATAACTATGGCTACACCTTC
>16|-|TRBV18|-|TRBJ1-1
CASSLYHPGGNTEAFF
TGTGCCAGCTCACTTTATCACCCGGGGGGGAACACTGAAGCTTTCTTT
>14|TRBD1|TRBV6-5|-|TRBJ2-5
CASSQGGTGETQYF
TGTGCCAGCAGCCAGGGCGGGACAGGAGAGACCCAGTACTTC
>13|-|TRBV10-3|-|TRBJ2-1
CAISGGGVGEQFF
TGTGCCATCAGTGGGGGAGGTGTCGGTGAGCAGTTCTTC
>14|TRBD1|TRBV5-1|once|TRBJ1-5
CASSPDRSNQPQHF
TGCGCCAGCAGCCCGGACAGGTCCAATCAGCCCCAGCATTTT
>14|-|TRBV4-1|-|TRBJ2-7
CASSRTESAYEQYF
TGCGCCAGCAGCCGTACGGAGAGTGCATACGAGCAGTACTTC